The 22 T cell receptor beta chains presented below share a single source sample, sequenced in a study of metastatic and nonmetastatic thyroid tumors. TCRdb ran MiXCR on the PCR reads. In the table there are 30,000 to 50,000 clones, approximately 19% of which are singletons. No treatment of any kind had been given to any patient before thyroid surgery. Material: tumor tissue. These receptors were taken from a female donor with papillary thyroid cancer or a benign thyroid nodule (not recorded which). Some clones in this sample may be carry-over from other donors' samples.

Details on this clone: A much larger clone sits a single nucleotide away, making a read error possible. The chain combines TRBV5-4 with TRBJ2-1, with 10 positions matching TRBD2. Germline loops: CDR1 SGHNT, CDR2 YYREEE (reference sequence). The CDR3 totals 16 residues. After removal of 6 bases from V and 3 bases from J, the junction contained 9 bases not matched to a gene. The CDR3 nucleotides are TGTGCCAGCATCTTTAGCCCTAGCGGGGGCTACAATGAGCAGTTCTTC. Translation: CASIFSPSGGYNEQFF.

This clone was seen repeatedly, ten times or more. The V gene is TRBV20-1, the J gene TRBJ2-2; perhaps TRBD1 as D (5 bases). The germline V and J ends were trimmed by 5 bases and 1 base, with 11 bases remaining between them. The CDR3 covers 14 residues. The germline CDR1 and CDR2 sequences are DFQATT and SNEGSKA (reference sequence). Written as DNA, the CDR3 is TGCAGTGCTGACGACAGAAAGAACACCGGGGAGCTGTTTTTT. Amino acid sequence: CSADDRKNTGELFF.

Concerning this clone: A much larger clone sits a single nucleotide away, making a read error possible. The rearrangement joins TRBV29-1 to TRBJ1-2; D unclear. Germline V lookup: CDR1 SQVTM, CDR2 ANQGSEA. The CDR3 sequence is 11 residues long. V was pared by 4 bases and J by 5 bases, with 8 bases between. The DNA of the CDR3 is TGCAGCGTTGTGGAGAAATATGGCTACACCTTC. Its translation: CSVVEKYGYTF.

Points on this clone: One end of the junction fails to match germline, which may point to a read error. Additional DNA sequences in this sample encode the identical CDR3. The chain carries TRBV6-1 and TRBJ1-5; 7 bases map to TRBD1. This CDR3 has 15 amino acids. Germline lookup yields CDR1 MNHNS and CDR2 SASEGT. The CDR3 loop is CASSRKTGTNQPQHF. DNA of the CDR3: TGTGCCAGCAGTAGAAAGACAGGGACTAATCAGCCACAGCATTTT.

This clone was detected only a few times. This chain uses TRBV7-2 with TRBJ1-2; the match to TRBD1 covers 8 bases. The CDR3 totals 15 residues. Germline trimming cut 3 bases from V and 4 bases from J; bases unmatched to any gene: 7. Germline assignment: CDR1 SGHTA and CDR2 FQGNSA. The CDR3 region is CASSFNRDRIYGYTF. The DNA for the CDR3 is TGTGCCAGCAGCTTCAACCGGGACAGGATCTATGGCTACACCTTC.

The sample holds many counts of this clone. At the DNA level, this CDR3 is encoded by other sequences in the same sample as well. The chain joins TRBV30 to TRBJ2-7; tentative D call: TRBD2 (5 bases). CDR1 and CDR2 (germline): GTSNPN, SVGIG (reference sequence). This CDR3 comprises 13 residues. Trimming took off 2 bases at V and 7 bases at J, with 15 bases between the two ends. This CDR3 reads CAWSQAVIYEQYF. DNA of the CDR3: TGTGCCTGGAGTCAAGCGGTTATATATGAGCAGTACTTC.

This clone was seen a few times. The chain carries TRBV9 and TRBJ2-1, with 14 bases lining up with TRBD2. The J segment lost 0 bases and the V segment lost 0 bases, leaving 5 bases of the junction unmatched. The CDR3 runs to 19 residues. CDR1 is SGDLS and CDR2 is YYNGEE in the germline V gene. This CDR3 is CASSVEGTSGSLSYNEQFF. CDR3 in DNA: TGTGCCAGCAGCGTAGAAGGGACTAGCGGGAGTCTCTCCTACAATGAGCAGTTCTTC.

This clone was seen only a few times. This may arise from a read error, as a much more abundant clone is one base away. The genes are TRBV12-5 and TRBJ2-3, with D possibly being TRBD1 or TRBD2 (5 bases each). Germline V lookup: CDR1 LGHNT, CDR2 FRNRAP. The CDR3 totals 17 residues. CDR3 bases: TGTGCTAGTGGTTTGGGGGGCGGGTCGTCGTTCGCAGATGCGCAGTATTTT. Its protein is CASGLGGGSSFADAQYF.

The sample holds many counts of this clone. The V call is TRBV6-1, the J call TRBJ1-1; TRBD1 is a possible D gene (6 bases). V dropped 5 bases and J dropped 1 base, with 11 bases sitting between them. CDR1 is MNHNS and CDR2 is SASEGT in the germline V gene. This CDR3 is 14 amino acids long. CDR3 nucleotides: TGTGCCAGCAGTATACGGGGACAGAACACTGAAGCTTTCTTT. It specifies CASSIRGQNTEAFF.

There are many counts of this clone. The CDR3 spells CASRGGQGGNQPQHF. For the CDR3, the DNA is TGTGCCAGTAGGGGAGGACAGGGTGGAAATCAGCCCCAGCATTTT. The chain is built from TRBV19 and TRBJ1-5, with 8 bases matching TRBD1. The junction had 8 bases not matched to a gene; V was cut back by 6 bases and J by 4 bases. The CDR3 sequence is 15 residues long. Germline-derived CDR1 and CDR2 are LNHDA and SQIVND (reference sequence).

At least ten counts were recorded for this clone. This chain connects TRBV2 to TRBJ1-5, with 9 bases that match TRBD1. CDR3 length: 15 residues. Looked up from germline, CDR1 is SNHLY and CDR2 is FYNNEI. V dropped 5 bases and J dropped 6; count of bases not matched to a gene: 8. In DNA form, the CDR3 reads TGTGCCAGCAGTCTACAGGGGGCTTTAGGTCAGCCCCAGCATTTT. Translation: CASSLQGALGQPQHF. The complete variable domain, with remaining parts taken from reference TRBV2 and TRBJ1-5, reads EPEVTQTPSHQVTQMGQEVILRCVPISNHLYFYWYRQILGQKVEFLVSFYNNEISEKSEIFDDQFSVERPDGSNFTLKIRSTKLEDSAMYFCASSLQGALGQPQHFGDGTRLSIL.

The chain recombines TRBV6-1 with TRBJ1-2; D ambiguous. Trimming cost V 2 bases and J 8 bases, with 18 bases left between them. The CDR3 covers 15 residues. In germline, CDR1 is MNHNS, CDR2 SASEGT. The CDR3 spells CASSEIGQDPLGYTF. CDR3 DNA: TGTGCCAGCAGTGAAATTGGGCAGGACCCCCTCGGCTACACCTTC.

Remarks on this clone: Within the sample, other DNA sequences also encode this same CDR3. The chain carries TRBV2 and TRBJ2-7; D may be TRBD1 (6 bases). The CDR3 has 16 amino acids. CDR1 and CDR2 from the germline V gene are SNHLY and FYNNEI. Trimming removed 7 bases from V and 4 bases from J, with 23 bases in between. The CDR3 DNA sequence: TGTGCCAGCAAAGATGGGCGACGACAGGCCACTTACGAGCAGTACTTC. It is translated as CASKDGRRQATYEQYF.

This clone was seen repeatedly, ten times or more. The chain combines TRBV6-2 or TRBV6-3 with TRBJ1-6; unclear D gene. Trimming removed 6 bases from V and 8 bases from J, with 17 bases in between. The germline V gene encodes CDR1 MNHEY and CDR2 SVGEGT. The CDR3 spans 15 residues. The CDR3 loop is CASSPGPQVDSPLHF. CDR3 in DNA: TGTGCCAGCAGCCCCGGTCCTCAAGTAGATTCACCCCTCCACTTT.

The V call is TRBV11-2, the J call TRBJ1-6; D is undetermined. The CDR3 is 15 amino acids. V was shortened by 0 bases and J by 7 bases, with 10 bases between the two germline ends. Germline CDR1 SGHAT, CDR2 FQNNGV. This CDR3 is CASSLDGWKNSPLHF. The DNA of the CDR3 is TGTGCCAGCAGCTTAGACGGGTGGAAAAATTCACCCCTCCACTTT.

This clone was recorded at least ten times. This chain joins TRBV20-1 and TRBJ2-3; TRBD1 agrees at 12 bases. V gave up 8 bases and J gave up 6 bases; unmatched junction bases: 12. This CDR3 has 15 amino acids. CDR1 and CDR2 (germline): DFQATT, SNEGSKA (reference sequence). CDR3 sequence (DNA): TGCAGTTTCATAGGGGACAGGGGGCTTTTGGATACGCAGTATTTT. Its translation: CSFIGDRGLLDTQYF.

A note on this clone: Germline is not matched at one junction end, which may reflect a read error. The V gene is TRBV12-3 or TRBV12-4, the J gene TRBJ2-2; D not resolved. There are 14 residues in the CDR3. The CDR3 coding sequence is TGTGCCAGTAGTTTAGGGCGTAGCACCGGGGAGCTGTTTTTT. Its translation is CASSLGRSTGELFF.

Only a few counts were recorded for this clone. With a much larger clone just one base away, this may be a read error. This chain joins TRBV2 and TRBJ2-7, with D unclear. Germline V gene lookup returns CDR1 SNHLY and CDR2 FYNNEI. V lost 4 bases, J lost 4 bases, and 20 bases lay in between. The CDR3 has 16 residues. The CDR3 DNA reads TGTGCCAGCAGTGTACAGTCCCTTAGACGACCTTACGAGCAGTACTTC. Its protein is CASSVQSLRRPYEQYF.

This clone was observed many times. The same CDR3 is also encoded by other DNA sequences in this sample. This sequence joins TRBV4-1 and TRBJ1-2; D is uncertain. The CDR3 covers 14 residues. Germline V CDR1 and CDR2: MGHRA, YSYEKL. V lost 1 base, J lost 2 bases, and 8 bases lay in between. CDR3 in amino acids: CASSQVNANYGYTF. Here the CDR3 DNA reads TGCGCCAGCAGCCAAGTGAACGCGAACTATGGCTACACCTTC.

The sample holds a few counts of this clone. A clone one base away is much larger, so this may be a read error. The rearrangement joins TRBV18 to TRBJ1-1; D remains unclear. This CDR3 has 13 residues. Trimming removed 5 bases at V and 4 bases at J, with 11 bases between. CDR1 is KGHSH and CDR2 is LQKENI in the germline V gene. The CDR3 here is CASSSGWATEAFF. Here the CDR3 DNA reads TGTGCCAGCTCATCGGGATGGGCCACTGAAGCTTTCTTT. Supplemented by reference TRBV18 and TRBJ1-1, the full variable domain reads NAGVMQNPRHLVRRRGQEARLRCSPMKGHSHVYWYRQLPEEGLKFMVYLQKENIIDESGMPKERFSAEFPKEGPSILRIQQVVRGDSAAYFCASSSGWATEAFFGQGTRLTVV.

This clone has at least ten counts. Other DNA sequences of this sample code for an identical CDR3. The chain joins TRBV15 to TRBJ1-5, with unresolved D. The length of the CDR3 is 14 residues. Germline CDR1 reads LNHNV; CDR2 reads YYDKDF (reference sequence). V was clipped by 0 bases and J by 0 bases, with 3 bases between them. The CDR3 DNA reads TGTGCCACCAGCAGAGATTATAGCAATCAGCCCCAGCATTTT. This gives the protein CATSRDYSNQPQHF.

In its sample, this clone was seen many times. The V call is TRBV19, the J call TRBJ1-2; D might be TRBD1 (6 bases). The CDR3 runs to 14 residues. Per germline, CDR1 LNHDA and CDR2 SQIVND (reference sequence). V was shortened by 4 bases and J by 3 bases, with 12 bases between the two germline ends. CDR3 nucleotide sequence: TGTGCCAGTAGTACCCGGGGGCTGGACTATGGCTACACCTTC. Translated: CASSTRGLDYGYTF.